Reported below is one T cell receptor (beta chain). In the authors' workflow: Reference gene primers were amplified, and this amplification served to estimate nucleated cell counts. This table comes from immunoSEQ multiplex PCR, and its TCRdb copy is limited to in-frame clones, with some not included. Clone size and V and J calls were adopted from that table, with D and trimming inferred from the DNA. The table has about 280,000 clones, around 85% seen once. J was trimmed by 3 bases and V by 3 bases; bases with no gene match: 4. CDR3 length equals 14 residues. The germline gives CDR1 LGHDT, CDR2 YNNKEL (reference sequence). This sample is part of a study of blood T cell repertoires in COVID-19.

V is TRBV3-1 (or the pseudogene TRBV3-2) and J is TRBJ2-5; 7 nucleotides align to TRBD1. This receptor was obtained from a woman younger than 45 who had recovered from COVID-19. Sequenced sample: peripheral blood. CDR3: CASSQRGTEETQYF. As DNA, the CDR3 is TGTGCCAGCAGCCAGAGGGGGACAGAAGAGACCCAGTACTTC.